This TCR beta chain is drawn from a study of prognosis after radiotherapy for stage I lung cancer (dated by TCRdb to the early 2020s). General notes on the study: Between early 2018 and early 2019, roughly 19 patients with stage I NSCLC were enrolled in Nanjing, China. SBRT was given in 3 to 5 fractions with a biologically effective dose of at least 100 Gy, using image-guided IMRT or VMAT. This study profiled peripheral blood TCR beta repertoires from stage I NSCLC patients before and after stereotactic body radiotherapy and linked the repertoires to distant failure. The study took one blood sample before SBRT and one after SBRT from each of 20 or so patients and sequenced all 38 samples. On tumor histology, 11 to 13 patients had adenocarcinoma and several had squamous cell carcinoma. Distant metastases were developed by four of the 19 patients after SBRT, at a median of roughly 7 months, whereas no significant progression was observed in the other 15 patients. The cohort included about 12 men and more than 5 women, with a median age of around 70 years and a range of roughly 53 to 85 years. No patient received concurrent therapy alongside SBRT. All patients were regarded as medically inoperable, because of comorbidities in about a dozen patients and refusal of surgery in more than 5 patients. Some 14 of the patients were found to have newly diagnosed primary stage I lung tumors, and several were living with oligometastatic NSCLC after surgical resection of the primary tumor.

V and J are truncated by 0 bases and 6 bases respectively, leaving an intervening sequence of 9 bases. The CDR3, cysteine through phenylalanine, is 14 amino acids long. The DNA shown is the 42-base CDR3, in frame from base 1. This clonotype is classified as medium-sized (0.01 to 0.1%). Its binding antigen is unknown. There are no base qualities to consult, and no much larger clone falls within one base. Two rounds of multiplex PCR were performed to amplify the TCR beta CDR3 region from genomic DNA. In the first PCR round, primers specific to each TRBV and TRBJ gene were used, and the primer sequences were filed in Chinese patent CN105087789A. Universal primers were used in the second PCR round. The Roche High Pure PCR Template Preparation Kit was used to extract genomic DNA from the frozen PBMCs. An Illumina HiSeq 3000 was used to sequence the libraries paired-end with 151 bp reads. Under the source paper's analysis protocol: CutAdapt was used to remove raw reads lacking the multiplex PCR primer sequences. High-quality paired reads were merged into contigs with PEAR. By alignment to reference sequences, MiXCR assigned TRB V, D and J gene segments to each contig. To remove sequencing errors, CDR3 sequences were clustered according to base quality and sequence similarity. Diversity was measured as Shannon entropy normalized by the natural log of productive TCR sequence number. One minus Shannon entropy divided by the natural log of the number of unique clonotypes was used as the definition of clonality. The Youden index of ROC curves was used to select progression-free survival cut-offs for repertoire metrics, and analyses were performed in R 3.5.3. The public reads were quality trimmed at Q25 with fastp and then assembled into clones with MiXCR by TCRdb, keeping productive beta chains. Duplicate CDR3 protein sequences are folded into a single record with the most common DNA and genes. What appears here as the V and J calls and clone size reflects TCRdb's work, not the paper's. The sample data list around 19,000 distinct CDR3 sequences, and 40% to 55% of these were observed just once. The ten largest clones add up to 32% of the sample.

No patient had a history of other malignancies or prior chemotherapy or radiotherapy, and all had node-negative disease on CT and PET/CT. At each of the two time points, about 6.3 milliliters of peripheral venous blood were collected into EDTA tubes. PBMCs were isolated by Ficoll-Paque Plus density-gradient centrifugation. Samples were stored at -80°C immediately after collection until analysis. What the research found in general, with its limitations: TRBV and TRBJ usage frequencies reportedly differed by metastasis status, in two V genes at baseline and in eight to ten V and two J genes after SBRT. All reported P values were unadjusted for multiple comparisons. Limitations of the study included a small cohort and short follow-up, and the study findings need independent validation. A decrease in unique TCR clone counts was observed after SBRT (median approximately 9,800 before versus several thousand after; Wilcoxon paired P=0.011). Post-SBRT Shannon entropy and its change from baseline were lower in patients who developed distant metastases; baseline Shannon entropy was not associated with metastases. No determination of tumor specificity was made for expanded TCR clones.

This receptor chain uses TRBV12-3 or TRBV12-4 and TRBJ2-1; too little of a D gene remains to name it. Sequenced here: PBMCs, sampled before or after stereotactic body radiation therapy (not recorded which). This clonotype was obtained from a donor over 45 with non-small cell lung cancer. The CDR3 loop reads CASSLASGFNEQFF. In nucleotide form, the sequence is TGTGCCAGCAGTTTAGCTTCTGGGTTCAATGAGCAGTTCTTC.